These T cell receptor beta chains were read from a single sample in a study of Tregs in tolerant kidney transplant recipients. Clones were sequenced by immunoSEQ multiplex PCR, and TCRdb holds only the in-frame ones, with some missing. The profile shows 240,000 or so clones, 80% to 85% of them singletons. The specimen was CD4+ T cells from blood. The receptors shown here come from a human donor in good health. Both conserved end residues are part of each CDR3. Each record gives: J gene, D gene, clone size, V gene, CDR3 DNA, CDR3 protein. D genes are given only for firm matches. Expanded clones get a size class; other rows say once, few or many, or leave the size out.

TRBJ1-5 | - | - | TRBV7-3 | TGTGCCACCCGGGAGAGTCAGTATAGCAATCAGCCCCAGCATTTT | CATRESQYSNQPQHF
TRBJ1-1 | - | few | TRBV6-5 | TGTGCCAGCAGTTACTCTGACACGAACACTGAAGCTTTCTTT | CASSYSDTNTEAFF
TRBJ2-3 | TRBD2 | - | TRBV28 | TGTGCCAGCAGCCCTTTAGCGGGGGGGGATACGCAGTATTTT | CASSPLAGGDTQYF
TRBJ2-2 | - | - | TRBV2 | TGTGCCAGCCAGATGGGAGGAAACACCGGGGAGCTGTTTTTT | CASQMGGNTGELFF
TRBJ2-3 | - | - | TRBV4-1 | TGCGCCAGCAGCCAAGAAGGGTTTGGGGGGCTGGGAACAGATACGCAGTATTTT | CASSQEGFGGLGTDTQYF
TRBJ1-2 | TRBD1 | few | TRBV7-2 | TGTGCCAGCAGCCCAGGACAGGGGGCGGGTGGCTACACCTTC | CASSPGQGAGGYTF
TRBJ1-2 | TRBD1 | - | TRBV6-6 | TGTGCCAGCAGTCCTACAGGGGATAGCTTCGGCTACACCTTC | CASSPTGDSFGYTF
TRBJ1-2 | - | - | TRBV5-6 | TGTGCCAGCAGCTTGAGAGCCCTCTATGGCTACACCTTC | CASSLRALYGYTF
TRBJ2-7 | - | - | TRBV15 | TGTGCCACCAGCAAGCAAGGGTCCGGCGAGCAGTACTTC | CATSKQGSGEQYF
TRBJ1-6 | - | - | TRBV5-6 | TGTGCCAGCAGCCCAGGGTACAACCTTAATTCACCCCTCCACTTT | CASSPGYNLNSPLHF
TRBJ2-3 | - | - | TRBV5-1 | TGCGCCAGCAGCTTACCTTTACCAGATACGCAGTATTTT | CASSLPLPDTQYF
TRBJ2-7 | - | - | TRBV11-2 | TGTGCCAGCAGCCGCGTGCAGGGTAAGAGCTACGAGCAGTACTTC | CASSRVQGKSYEQYF
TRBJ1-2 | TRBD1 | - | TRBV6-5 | TGTGCCAGCACCAAGGACAGGAACTATGGCTACACCTTC | CASTKDRNYGYTF
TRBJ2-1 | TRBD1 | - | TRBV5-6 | TGTGCCAGCAGCTTGGGAGCCAGGGGGCCCGATGGAGAGCAGTTCTTC | CASSLGARGPDGEQFF
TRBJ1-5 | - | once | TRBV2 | TGTGCCAGCAGGACCCTTAAGGGTGGTAGCAATCAGCCCCAGCATTTT | CASRTLKGGSNQPQHF
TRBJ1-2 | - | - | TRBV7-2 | TGTGCCAGCAGACCCCAGGTCAGCAGGGCGGCAGATGGCTACACCTTC | CASRPQVSRAADGYTF
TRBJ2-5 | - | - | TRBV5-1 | TGCGCCAGCAGCTTCATGTCAGGGCAAGAGACCCAGTACTTC | CASSFMSGQETQYF
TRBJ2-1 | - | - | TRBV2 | TGTGCCAGCAGTGAGGTACCGGGAGCGTTCAGTGAGCAGTTCTTC | CASSEVPGAFSEQFF
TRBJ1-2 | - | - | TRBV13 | TGTGCCAGCAGCTCTGGATGGTATGGCTACACCTTC | CASSSGWYGYTF
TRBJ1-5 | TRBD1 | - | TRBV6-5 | TGTGCCAGCAGTACTGGGACAGATCAGCCCCAGCATTTT | CASSTGTDQPQHF
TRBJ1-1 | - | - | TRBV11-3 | TGTGCCAGCAGCTTAGTTGAGGGCCAGAACACTGAAGCTTTCTTT | CASSLVEGQNTEAFF
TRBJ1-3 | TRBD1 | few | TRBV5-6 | TGTGCCAGCAGCTTGGGCCCACCCGGAGGGGGCAGTGGAAACACCATATATTTT | CASSLGPPGGGSGNTIYF
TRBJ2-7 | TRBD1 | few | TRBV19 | TGTGCCAGTAGTCCCGGACAGGGAATTCGGAAGCAGTACTTC | CASSPGQGIRKQYF
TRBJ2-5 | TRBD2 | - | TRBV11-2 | TGTGCCAGCAGCTCTAACCCACTAGCGGGAGTTCGGGAGACCCAGTACTTC | CASSSNPLAGVRETQYF
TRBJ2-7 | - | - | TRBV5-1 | TGCGCCAGCAGCTTACTGGTCATTGGGGGAGAGCAGTACTTC | CASSLLVIGGEQYF
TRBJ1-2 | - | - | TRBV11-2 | TGTGCCAGCAGCTTAGATCAGTTAGCGTACTATGGCTACACCTTC | CASSLDQLAYYGYTF
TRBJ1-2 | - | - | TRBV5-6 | TGTGCCAGCAGCCCAGCCGGGGACAATCACTATGGCTACACCTTC | CASSPAGDNHYGYTF
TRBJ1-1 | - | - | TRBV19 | TGTGCCAGTACCAACGACAGAATGAACACTGAAGCTTTCTTT | CASTNDRMNTEAFF
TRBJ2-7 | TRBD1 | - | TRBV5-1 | TGCGCCAGCTCCCTCAGGACAGGGGCTCTTACCTACGAGCAGTACTTC | CASSLRTGALTYEQYF
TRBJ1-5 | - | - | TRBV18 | TGTGCCAGCTCACCGGGGGCAGCCCTTGCCAATCAGCCCCAGCATTTT | CASSPGAALANQPQHF
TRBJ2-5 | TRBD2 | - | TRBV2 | TGTGCCAGCAGTCAAGGACTAGCGGAAAAAGAGACCCAGTACTTC | CASSQGLAEKETQYF
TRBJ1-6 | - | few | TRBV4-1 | TGCGCCAGCAGCCACCCCGACAGGCCGAATTCACCCCTCCACTTT | CASSHPDRPNSPLHF
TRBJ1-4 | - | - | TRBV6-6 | TGTGCCAGCAGTTACGAACGGATTAATGAAAAACTGTTTTTT | CASSYERINEKLFF
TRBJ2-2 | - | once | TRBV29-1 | TGCAGCGGGCGTGAGCAGGGAGACACCGGGGAGCTGTTTTTT | CSGREQGDTGELFF
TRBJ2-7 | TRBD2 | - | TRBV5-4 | TGTGCCAGCAGCTCATCCCCCGGGACTAGCGGGAGATACGAGCAGTACTTC | CASSSSPGTSGRYEQYF
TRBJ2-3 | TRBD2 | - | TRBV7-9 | TGTGCCAGCAGCTTATTGCGGGGGGGTAGCACAGATACGCAGTATTTT | CASSLLRGGSTDTQYF
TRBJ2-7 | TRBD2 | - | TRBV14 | TGTGCCAGCAGCCAAGCGGGAGGAAACGAGCAGTACTTC | CASSQAGGNEQYF
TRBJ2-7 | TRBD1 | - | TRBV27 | TGTGCCAGCAGTTTATGGCAGGGGGCAGACGAGCAGTACTTC | CASSLWQGADEQYF
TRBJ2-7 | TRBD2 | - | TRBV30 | TGTGCCTGGAGTCCGGGGGGGCACAAGCAGTACTTC | CAWSPGGHKQYF
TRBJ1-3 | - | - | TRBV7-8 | TGTGCCAGCAGCTTAAGGGACGGTCAAGGGAACACCATATATTTT | CASSLRDGQGNTIYF
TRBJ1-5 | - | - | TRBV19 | TGTGCCAGTAGTACTCTTCCTCAGGGAATGGGCAATCAGCCCCAGCATTTT | CASSTLPQGMGNQPQHF
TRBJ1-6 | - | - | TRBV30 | TGTGCCTGGGACTTGTGGCTGGGGGGTTCACCCCTCCACTTT | CAWDLWLGGSPLHF
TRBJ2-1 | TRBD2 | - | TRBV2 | TGTGCCAGCAAGGGTGTGCGGGAGGGCGGCTACAATGAGCAGTTCTTC | CASKGVREGGYNEQFF
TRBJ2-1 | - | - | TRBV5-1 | TGCGCCAGCAGCTTGGCCGCGGAGAGCTCCTACAATGAGCAGTTCTTC | CASSLAAESSYNEQFF
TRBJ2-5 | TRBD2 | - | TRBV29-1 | TGCAGCGTTGATAGCGGGAGGGGAAGGGAGACCCAGTACTTC | CSVDSGRGRETQYF
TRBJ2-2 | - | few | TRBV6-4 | TGTGCCAGCAGTTTCCGCCGGGCCCCTACCGGGGAGCTGTTTTTT | CASSFRRAPTGELFF
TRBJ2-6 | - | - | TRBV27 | TGTGCCAGTACCTCCTCTGGGGCCAACGTCCTGACTTTC | CASTSSGANVLTF